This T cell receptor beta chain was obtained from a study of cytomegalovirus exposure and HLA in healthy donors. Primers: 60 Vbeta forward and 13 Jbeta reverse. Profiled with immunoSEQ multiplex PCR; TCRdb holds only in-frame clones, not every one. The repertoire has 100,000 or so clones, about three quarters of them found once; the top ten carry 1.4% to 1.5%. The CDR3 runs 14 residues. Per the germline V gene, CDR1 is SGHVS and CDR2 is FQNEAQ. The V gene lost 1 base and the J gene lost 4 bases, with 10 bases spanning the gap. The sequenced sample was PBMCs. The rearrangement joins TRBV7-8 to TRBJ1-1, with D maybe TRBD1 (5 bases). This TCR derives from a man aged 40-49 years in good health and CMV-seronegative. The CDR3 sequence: CASSLGGGGTEAFF. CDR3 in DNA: TGTGCCAGCAGCTTAGGGGGGGGAGGCACTGAAGCTTTCTTT. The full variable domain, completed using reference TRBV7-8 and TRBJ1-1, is GAGVSQSPRYKVAKRGQDVALRCDPISGHVSLFWYQQALGQGPEFLTYFQNEAQLDKSGLPSDRFFAERPEGSVSTLKIQRTQQEDSAVYLCASSLGGGGTEAFFGQGTRLTVV.